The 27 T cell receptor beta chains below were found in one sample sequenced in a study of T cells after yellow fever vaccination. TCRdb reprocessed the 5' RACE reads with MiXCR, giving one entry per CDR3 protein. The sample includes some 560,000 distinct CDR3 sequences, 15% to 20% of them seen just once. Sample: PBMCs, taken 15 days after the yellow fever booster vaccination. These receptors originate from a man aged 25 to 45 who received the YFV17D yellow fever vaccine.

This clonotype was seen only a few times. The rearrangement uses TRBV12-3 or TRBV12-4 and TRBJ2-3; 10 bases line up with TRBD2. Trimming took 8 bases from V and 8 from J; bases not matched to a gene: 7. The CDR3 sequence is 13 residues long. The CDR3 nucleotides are TGTGCCAGCCGCGAGCGGGAGGGCGGTACGCAGTATTTT. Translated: CASREREGGTQYF.

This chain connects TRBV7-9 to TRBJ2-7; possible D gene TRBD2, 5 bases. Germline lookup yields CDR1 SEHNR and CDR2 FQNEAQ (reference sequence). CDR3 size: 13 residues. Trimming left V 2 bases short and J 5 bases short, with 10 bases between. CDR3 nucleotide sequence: TGTGCCAGCAGCTTATCTTCGGGGAACGAGCAGTACTTC. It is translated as CASSLSSGNEQYF.

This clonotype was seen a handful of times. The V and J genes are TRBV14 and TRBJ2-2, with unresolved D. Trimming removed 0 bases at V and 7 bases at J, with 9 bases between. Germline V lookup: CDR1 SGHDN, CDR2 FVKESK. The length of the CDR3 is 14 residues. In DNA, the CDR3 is TGTGCCAGCAGCCAAGAAATCAGCGTCGGGGAGCTGTTTTTT. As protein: CASSQEISVGELFF.

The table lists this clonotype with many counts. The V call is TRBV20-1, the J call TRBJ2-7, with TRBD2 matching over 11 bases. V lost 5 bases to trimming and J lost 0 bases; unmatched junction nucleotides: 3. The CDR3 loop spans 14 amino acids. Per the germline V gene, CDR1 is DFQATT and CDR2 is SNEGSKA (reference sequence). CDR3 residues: CSALTSGSSYEQYF. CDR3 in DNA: TGCAGTGCTCTCACTAGCGGGAGCTCCTACGAGCAGTACTTC.

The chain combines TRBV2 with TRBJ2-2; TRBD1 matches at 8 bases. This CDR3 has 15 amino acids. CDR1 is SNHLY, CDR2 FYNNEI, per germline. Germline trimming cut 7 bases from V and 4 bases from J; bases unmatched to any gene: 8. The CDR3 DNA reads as TGTGCCAGCAACTCGCAGGGGGCGGGCACCGGGGAGCTGTTTTTT. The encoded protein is CASNSQGAGTGELFF. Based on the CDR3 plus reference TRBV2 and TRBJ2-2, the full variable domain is EPEVTQTPSHQVTQMGQEVILRCVPISNHLYFYWYRQILGQKVEFLVSFYNNEISEKSEIFDDQFSVERPDGSNFTLKIRSTKLEDSAMYFCASNSQGAGTGELFFGEGSRLTVL.

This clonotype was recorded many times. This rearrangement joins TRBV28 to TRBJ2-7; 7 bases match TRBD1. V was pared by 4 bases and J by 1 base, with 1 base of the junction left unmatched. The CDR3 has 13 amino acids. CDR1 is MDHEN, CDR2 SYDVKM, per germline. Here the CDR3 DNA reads TGTGCCAGCAGTTCGGGACAGTCCTACGAGCAGTACTTC. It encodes CASSSGQSYEQYF.

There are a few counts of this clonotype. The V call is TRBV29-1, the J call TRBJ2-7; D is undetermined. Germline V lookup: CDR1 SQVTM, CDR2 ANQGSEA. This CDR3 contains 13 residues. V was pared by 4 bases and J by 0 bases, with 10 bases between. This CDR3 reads CSVGSESSYEQYF. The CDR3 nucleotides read TGCAGCGTTGGGTCGGAAAGCTCCTACGAGCAGTACTTC.

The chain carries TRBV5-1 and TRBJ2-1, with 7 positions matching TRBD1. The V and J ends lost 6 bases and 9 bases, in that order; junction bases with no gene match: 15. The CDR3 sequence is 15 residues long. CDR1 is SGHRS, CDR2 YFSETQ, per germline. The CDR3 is CASKQTGSIEGEQFF. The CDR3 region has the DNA TGCGCCAGCAAGCAGACAGGGTCCATCGAGGGTGAGCAGTTCTTC.

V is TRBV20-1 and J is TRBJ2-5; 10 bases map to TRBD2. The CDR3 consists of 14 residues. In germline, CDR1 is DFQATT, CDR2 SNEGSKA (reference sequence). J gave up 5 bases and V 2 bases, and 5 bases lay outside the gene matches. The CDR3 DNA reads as TGCAGTGCTAGACTAGCGGGAGAAGGGGAGACCCAGTACTTC. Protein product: CSARLAGEGETQYF.

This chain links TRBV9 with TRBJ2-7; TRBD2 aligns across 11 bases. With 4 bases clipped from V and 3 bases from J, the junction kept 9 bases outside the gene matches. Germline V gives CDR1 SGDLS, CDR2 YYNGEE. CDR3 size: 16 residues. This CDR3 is CASSKRTSGGIYEQYF. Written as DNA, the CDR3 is TGTGCCAGCAGCAAGAGAACTAGCGGGGGAATCTACGAGCAGTACTTC.

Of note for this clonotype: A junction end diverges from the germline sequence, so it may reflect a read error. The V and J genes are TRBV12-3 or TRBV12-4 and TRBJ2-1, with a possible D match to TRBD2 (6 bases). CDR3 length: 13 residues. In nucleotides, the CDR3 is TGTGCCAGCAGTATAGCGGACCGTAATGAGCAGTTCTTC. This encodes CASSIADRNEQFF.

CDR3 region: CSAKGGGQETQYF. As DNA, the CDR3 is TGCAGTGCTAAGGGGGGAGGCCAAGAGACCCAGTACTTC. The V call is TRBV20-1, the J call TRBJ2-5, with D possibly being TRBD1 or TRBD2 (6 bases each). V was trimmed by 4 bases and J by 1 base, leaving 10 bases between them. This CDR3 is built from 13 residues. CDR1 is DFQATT, CDR2 SNEGSKA, per germline (reference sequence).

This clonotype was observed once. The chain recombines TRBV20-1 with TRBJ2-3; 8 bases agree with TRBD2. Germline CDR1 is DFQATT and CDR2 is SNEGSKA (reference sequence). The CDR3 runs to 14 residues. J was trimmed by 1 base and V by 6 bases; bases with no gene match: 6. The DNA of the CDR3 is TGCAGTGCATTAGCGGGAAGGGGCACAGATACGCAGTATTTT. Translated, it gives CSALAGRGTDTQYF.

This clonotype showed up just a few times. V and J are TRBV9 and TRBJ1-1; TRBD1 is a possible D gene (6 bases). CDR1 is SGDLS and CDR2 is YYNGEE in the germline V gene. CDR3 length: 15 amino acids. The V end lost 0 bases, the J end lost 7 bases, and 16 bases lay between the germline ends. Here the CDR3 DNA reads TGTGCCAGCAGCGTAGAAGTAGGGGGTACTATTGAAGCTTTCTTT. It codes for CASSVEVGGTIEAFF.

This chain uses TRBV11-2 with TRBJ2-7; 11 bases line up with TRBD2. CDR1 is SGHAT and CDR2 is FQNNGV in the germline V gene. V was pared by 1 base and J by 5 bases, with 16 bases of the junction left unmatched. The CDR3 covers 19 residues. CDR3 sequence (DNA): TGTGCCAGCAGCTTAGTTCCCTCGGGACTAGCGGTGATGGGGGACGAGCAGTACTTC. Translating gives CASSLVPSGLAVMGDEQYF.

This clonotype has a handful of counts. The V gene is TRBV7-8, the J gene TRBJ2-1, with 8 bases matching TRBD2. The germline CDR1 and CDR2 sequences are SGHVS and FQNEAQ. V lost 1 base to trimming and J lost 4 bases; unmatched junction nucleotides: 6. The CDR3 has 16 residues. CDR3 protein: CASSLEGLEFYNEQFF. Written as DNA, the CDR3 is TGTGCCAGCAGCTTAGAGGGACTAGAGTTTTACAATGAGCAGTTCTTC.

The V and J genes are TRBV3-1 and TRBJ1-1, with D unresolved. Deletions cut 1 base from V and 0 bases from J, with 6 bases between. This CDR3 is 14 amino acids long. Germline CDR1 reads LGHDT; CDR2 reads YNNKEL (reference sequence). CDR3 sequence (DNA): TGTGCCAGCAGCCAAGCAAGGGTGAACACTGAAGCTTTCTTT. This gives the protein CASSQARVNTEAFF.

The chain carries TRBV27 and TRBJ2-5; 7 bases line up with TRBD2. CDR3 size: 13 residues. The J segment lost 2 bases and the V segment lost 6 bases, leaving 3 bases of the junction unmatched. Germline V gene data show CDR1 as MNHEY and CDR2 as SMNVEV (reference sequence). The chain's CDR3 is CASRRGGQETQYF. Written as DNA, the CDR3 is TGTGCCAGCAGACGGGGAGGGCAAGAGACCCAGTACTTC.

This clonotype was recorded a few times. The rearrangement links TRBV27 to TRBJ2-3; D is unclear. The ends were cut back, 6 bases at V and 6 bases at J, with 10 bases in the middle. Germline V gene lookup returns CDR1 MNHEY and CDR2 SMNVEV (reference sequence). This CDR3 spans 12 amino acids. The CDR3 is CASRLGPDTQYF. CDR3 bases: TGTGCCAGCAGGCTTGGTCCGGATACGCAGTATTTT.

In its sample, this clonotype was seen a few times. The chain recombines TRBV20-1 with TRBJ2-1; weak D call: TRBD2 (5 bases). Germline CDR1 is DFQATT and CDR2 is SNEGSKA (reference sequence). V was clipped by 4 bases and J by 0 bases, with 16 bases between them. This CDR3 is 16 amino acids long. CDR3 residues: CSAKGWLAASYNEQFF. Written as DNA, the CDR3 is TGCAGTGCTAAAGGGTGGCTAGCAGCCTCCTACAATGAGCAGTTCTTC.

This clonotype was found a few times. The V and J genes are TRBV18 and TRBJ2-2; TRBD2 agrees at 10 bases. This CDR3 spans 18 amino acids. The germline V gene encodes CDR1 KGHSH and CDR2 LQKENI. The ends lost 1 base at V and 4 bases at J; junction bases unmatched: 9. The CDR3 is CASSPRLAGASSTGELFF. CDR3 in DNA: TGTGCCAGCTCACCACGCCTAGCGGGAGCCTCGAGCACCGGGGAGCTGTTTTTT.

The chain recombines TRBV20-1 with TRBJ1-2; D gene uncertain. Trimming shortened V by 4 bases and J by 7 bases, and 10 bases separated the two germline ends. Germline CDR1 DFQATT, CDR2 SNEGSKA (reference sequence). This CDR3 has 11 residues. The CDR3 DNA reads TGCAGTGCTACACTGAGAGGTGGCTACACCTTC. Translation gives CSATLRGGYTF.

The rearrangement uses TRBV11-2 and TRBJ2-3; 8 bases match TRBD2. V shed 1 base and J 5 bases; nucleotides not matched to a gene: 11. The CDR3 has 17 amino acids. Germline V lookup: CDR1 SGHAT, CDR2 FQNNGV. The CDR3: CASSLGLSGSVQDTQYF. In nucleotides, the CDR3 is TGTGCCAGCAGCTTAGGTCTAAGCGGGAGTGTACAAGATACGCAGTATTTT.

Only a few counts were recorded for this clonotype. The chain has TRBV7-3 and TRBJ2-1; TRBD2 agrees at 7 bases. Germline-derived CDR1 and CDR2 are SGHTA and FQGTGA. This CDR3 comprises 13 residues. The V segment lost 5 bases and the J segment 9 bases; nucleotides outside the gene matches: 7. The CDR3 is CASSPAWGGEQFF. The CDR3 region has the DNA TGTGCCAGCAGCCCCGCCTGGGGGGGTGAGCAGTTCTTC.

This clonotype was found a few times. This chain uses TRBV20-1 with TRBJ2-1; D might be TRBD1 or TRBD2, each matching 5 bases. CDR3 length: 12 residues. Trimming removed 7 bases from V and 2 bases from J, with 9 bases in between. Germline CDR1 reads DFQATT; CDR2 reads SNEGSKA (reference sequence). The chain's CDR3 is CSVGEPYNEQFF. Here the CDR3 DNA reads TGCAGTGTAGGGGAGCCCTACAATGAGCAGTTCTTC.

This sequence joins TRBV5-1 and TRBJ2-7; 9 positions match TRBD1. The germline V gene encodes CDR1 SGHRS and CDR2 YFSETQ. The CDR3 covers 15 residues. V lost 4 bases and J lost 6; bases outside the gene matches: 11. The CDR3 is CASSLTPGQGFEQYF. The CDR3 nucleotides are TGCGCCAGCAGCCTTACTCCGGGACAGGGCTTCGAGCAGTACTTC.

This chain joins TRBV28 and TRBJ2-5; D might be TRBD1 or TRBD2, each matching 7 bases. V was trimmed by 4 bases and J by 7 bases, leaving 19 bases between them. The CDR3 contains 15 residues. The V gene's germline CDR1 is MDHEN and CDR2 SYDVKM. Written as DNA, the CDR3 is TGTGCCAGCAGTTCTGACCTCAGGGGGAGGGGGACCCAGTACTTC. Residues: CASSSDLRGRGTQYF.